This entry lists 21 T cell receptor beta chains sequenced from one sample in a study of naive CD8 T cells in extremely preterm neonates. Some clones are missing from TCRdb's copy, which holds only in-frame ones; the method was immunoSEQ multiplex PCR. The sample shows more than 20,000 clones, about 91% of them seen only once. What these receptors recognize is not known. Samples were taken at extremely preterm deliveries at 23-27 weeks of gestation. The study, taken as a whole, reports: Preterm infants showed shorter CDR3s, fewer N additions and less trimming than older groups.

Material for sequencing was naive CD8+ T cells from cord blood. All receptors come from a boy who was born preterm.

The V gene is TRBV9, the J gene TRBJ2-1; 9 bases match TRBD2. This CDR3 has 15 residues. Germline CDR1 and CDR2: SGDLS and YYNGEE. J gave up 7 bases and V 0 bases, and 5 bases lay outside the gene matches. This CDR3 reads CASSVAGGGVNEQFF. In DNA, the CDR3 is TGTGCCAGCAGCGTAGCTGGCGGGGGGGTTAATGAGCAGTTCTTC. Together with reference TRBV9 and TRBJ2-1, the CDR3 gives the full variable domain: DSGVTQTPKHLITATGQRVTLRCSPRSGDLSVYWYQQSLDQGLQFLIQYYNGEERAKGNILERFSAQQFPDLHSELNLSSLELGDSALYFCASSVAGGGVNEQFFGPGTRLTVL.

J is TRBJ2-1 and V is TRBV11-2; no clear D gene. CDR1 and CDR2 (germline): SGHAT, FQNNGV. Trimming removed 1 base at V and 5 bases at J, with 3 bases between. The CDR3 is made up of 12 amino acids. The CDR3 here is CASSLGDNEQFF. The CDR3 bases are TGTGCCAGCAGCTTAGGGGACAATGAGCAGTTCTTC.

The gene calls are TRBV28 and TRBJ2-7; 7 bases match TRBD1. The germline V gene encodes CDR1 MDHEN and CDR2 SYDVKM. The CDR3 is 14 residues long. J gave up 0 bases and V 4 bases, and 3 bases lay outside the gene matches. Here the CDR3 DNA reads TGTGCCAGCAGTTGGGGACAGAGCTCCTACGAGCAGTACTTC. Protein: CASSWGQSSYEQYF.

In this sample, this clone turned up once. The rearrangement uses TRBV27 and TRBJ1-2; the match to TRBD1 covers 8 bases. CDR3 length: 13 amino acids. Germline V gene sequence: CDR1 MNHEY, CDR2 SMNVEV (reference sequence). After removal of 2 bases from V and 4 bases from J, the junction contained 0 bases not matched to a gene. CDR3 nucleotides: TGTGCCAGCAGTTTAGACAGGGGCTATGGCTACACCTTC. Its protein product is CASSLDRGYGYTF.

This sequence joins TRBV10-3 and TRBJ2-1; D is uncertain. V lost 0 bases and J lost 3, with 3 bases in between. There are 13 residues in the CDR3. Germline-derived CDR1 and CDR2 are ENHRY and SYGVKD. DNA for the CDR3: TGTGCCATCAGTGAGTCGGACTACAATGAGCAGTTCTTC. Amino acid sequence: CAISESDYNEQFF.

This clone was picked up a small number of times. The chain carries TRBV6-1 and TRBJ1-6; D gene uncertain. V lost 2 bases, J lost 10 bases, and 0 bases lay in between. This CDR3 has 10 residues. The germline V gene has CDR1 MNHNS and CDR2 SASEGT. The CDR3 nucleotides read TGTGCCAGCAGTGAATCACCCCTCCACTTT. Amino acid sequence: CASSESPLHF.

V usage is TRBV5-5 and J usage is TRBJ2-7; no reliable D call. Per germline, CDR1 SGHKS and CDR2 YYEKEE (reference sequence). The CDR3 extends over 11 amino acids. V dropped 2 bases and J dropped 3 bases, with 3 bases sitting between them. In nucleotides, the CDR3 is TGTGCCAGCAGCTTCAGCTACGAGCAGTACTTC. Translated, it gives CASSFSYEQYF.

The V call is TRBV20-1, the J call TRBJ2-2; D uncertain. V was shortened by 5 bases and J by 2 bases, with 3 bases between the two germline ends. The CDR3 has 11 residues. Germline-derived CDR1 and CDR2 are DFQATT and SNEGSKA (reference sequence). The CDR3 protein is CSADNTGELFF. The CDR3 nucleotides read TGCAGTGCTGACAACACCGGGGAGCTGTTTTTT.

The chain links TRBV5-1 to TRBJ1-1; D is undetermined. Per germline, CDR1 SGHRS and CDR2 YFSETQ. V lost 0 bases and J lost 0, with 12 bases in between. The CDR3 covers 16 residues. CDR3 bases: TGCGCCAGCAGCTTGGCCGGGAAAGGACTGAACACTGAAGCTTTCTTT. Its protein is CASSLAGKGLNTEAFF.

V and J are TRBV19 and TRBJ2-5; D not resolved. CDR3 length: 13 amino acids. The germline V and J ends were trimmed by 1 base and 0 bases, with 3 bases remaining between them. The V gene's germline CDR1 is LNHDA and CDR2 SQIVND (reference sequence). The DNA of the CDR3 is TGTGCCAGTAGTATAGGACACCAAGAGACCCAGTACTTC. Its protein is CASSIGHQETQYF. Full variable domain (missing parts from reference TRBV19 and TRBJ2-5): DGGITQSPKYLFRKEGQNVTLSCEQNLNHDAMYWYRQDPGQGLRLIYYSQIVNDFQKGDIAEGYSVSREKKESFPLTVTSAQKNPTAFYLCASSIGHQETQYFGPGTRLLVL.

The chain combines TRBV27 with TRBJ1-2; the match to TRBD1 covers 9 bases. The CDR3 totals 15 residues. Germline V gene lookup returns CDR1 MNHEY and CDR2 SMNVEV (reference sequence). V was clipped by 4 bases and J by 2 bases; unmatched bases: 5. In DNA form, the CDR3 reads TGTGCCAGCAGTTGGACAGGGGTAAAAAACTATGGCTACACCTTC. Translation: CASSWTGVKNYGYTF.

The chain links TRBV6-1 to TRBJ1-2; D gene unclear. Trimming stripped 2 bases from V and 1 base from J, with 8 bases between. CDR1 and CDR2 (germline): MNHNS, SASEGT. This CDR3 is 14 amino acids long. CDR3 in DNA: TGTGCCAGCAGTGAAAGGCGACGTAACTATGGCTACACCTTC. This codes for CASSERRRNYGYTF.

V is TRBV9 and J is TRBJ1-2; 7 bases agree with TRBD1. CDR1 and CDR2 from the germline V gene are SGDLS and YYNGEE. After removal of 0 bases from V and 6 bases from J, the junction contained 2 bases not matched to a gene. CDR3 length: 13 residues. CDR3 region: CASSVGGGDGYTF. The CDR3 DNA follows: TGTGCCAGCAGCGTAGGAGGGGGCGATGGCTACACCTTC. Supplemented by reference TRBV9 and TRBJ1-2, the full variable domain reads DSGVTQTPKHLITATGQRVTLRCSPRSGDLSVYWYQQSLDQGLQFLIQYYNGEERAKGNILERFSAQQFPDLHSELNLSSLELGDSALYFCASSVGGGDGYTFGSGTRLTVV.

V gene TRBV9 combines with J gene TRBJ1-1, with D unclear. Germline V gives CDR1 SGDLS, CDR2 YYNGEE. The V end was cut by 0 bases, the J end by 0 bases, with 6 bases between. This CDR3 region has 14 residues. CDR3 sequence: CASSVGQMNTEAFF. The DNA for the CDR3 is TGTGCCAGCAGCGTAGGACAAATGAACACTGAAGCTTTCTTT.

V usage is TRBV5-1 and J usage is TRBJ2-3; 11 bases fit TRBD2. In germline, CDR1 is SGHRS, CDR2 YFSETQ. This CDR3 spans 15 amino acids. J lost 0 bases, V lost 3 bases, and 0 bases had no gene match. The CDR3 here is CASSWTSGSTDTQYF. Written as DNA, the CDR3 is TGCGCCAGCAGCTGGACTAGCGGGAGCACAGATACGCAGTATTTT.

The chain joins TRBV23-1 to TRBJ1-5; 8 bases fit TRBD1. TRBV23-1 is assigned to the ORF class and has an uncertain function. With V trimmed by 3 bases and J by 2 bases, 3 bases remained unmatched. The CDR3 spans 15 residues. As DNA, the CDR3 is TGCGCCAGCAGTCATCGGGGACAGGGCAATCAGCCCCAGCATTTT. Translated: CASSHRGQGNQPQHF.

V is TRBV4-3 and J is TRBJ2-7, with 10 positions matching TRBD1. This CDR3 is built from 15 residues. From germline, CDR1 is LGHNA and CDR2 YSLEER. V lost 1 base to trimming and J lost 0 bases; unmatched junction nucleotides: 0. The CDR3: CASSQGTGGSYEQYF. CDR3 bases: TGCGCCAGCAGCCAAGGGACAGGGGGCTCCTACGAGCAGTACTTC.

This rearrangement joins TRBV6-1 to TRBJ1-2; no firm D call. The CDR3 has 11 residues. Germline V gene data show CDR1 as MNHNS and CDR2 as SASEGT. The V gene lost 5 bases and the J gene lost 6 bases, with 7 bases spanning the gap. CDR3 protein: CASSYGDGYTF. The CDR3 nucleotides are TGTGCCAGCAGTTACGGGGATGGCTACACCTTC.

This chain connects TRBV12-5 to TRBJ2-7; no clear D gene. Germline CDR1 and CDR2: LGHNT and FRNRAP. The V end was cut by 1 base, the J end by 3 bases, with 4 bases between. This CDR3 is built from 12 residues. The CDR3 sequence is CASGLDNYEQYF. CDR3 DNA sequence: TGTGCTAGTGGTTTGGACAACTACGAGCAGTACTTC.

The genes are TRBV5-1 and TRBJ2-5; 7 bases are a match to TRBD2. Germline loops: CDR1 SGHRS, CDR2 YFSETQ. The CDR3 spans 15 residues. J lost 2 bases, V lost 1 base, and 5 bases had no gene match. In nucleotides, the CDR3 is TGCGCCAGCAGCTTGTCTAGCGGAGTGCAAGAGACCCAGTACTTC. It translates to CASSLSSGVQETQYF.

This clone was observed once. J is TRBJ2-3 and V is TRBV7-9; unclear D gene. The CDR3 runs to 14 residues. Trimming removed 3 bases at V and 2 bases at J, with 9 bases between. Germline V gives CDR1 SEHNR, CDR2 FQNEAQ (reference sequence). This CDR3 is CASSFPTSTDTQYF. The CDR3 DNA reads as TGTGCCAGCAGCTTCCCGACCTCCACAGATACGCAGTATTTT.